These 27 T cell receptor beta chains were sequenced from one sample in a study of Graves' ophthalmopathy and Graves' hyperthyroidism (dated by TCRdb to the late 2010s). Sequencing instrument: Illumina HiSeq 2000. For repertoire sequencing, the TCR beta CDR3 regions were amplified from RNA transcripts. The first round of RT-PCR was done with HTBI primers and the Qiagen OneStep RT-PCR kit, and was followed by a second round of multiplex PCR, then size selection and purification. TCRdb trimmed public reads at Q25 via fastp, called clones via MiXCR and kept in-frame beta chains. Under each unique CDR3 protein, matching rows form one entry showing the most common genes and DNA. The sample profile shows over a million distinct CDR3 sequences; about 36% of them were found once. The top ten constitute roughly 10% of the sample. The sample was peripheral blood or thyroid tissue (not recorded which). Receptor source: an adult man with Graves' hyperthyroidism.

The CDR3 coding sequence is TGTGCCAGCAGCCCCCGACCAGAGGGCAATGAGCAGTTCTTC. The encoded protein is CASSPRPEGNEQFF. This chain joins TRBV12-3 or TRBV12-4 and TRBJ2-1, with D possibly TRBD2 on 5 matching bases. Trimming removed 6 bases at V and 6 bases at J, with 15 bases between. The CDR3 length is 14 residues.

The chain has TRBV2 and TRBJ1-4; D gene unclear. The germline V gene has CDR1 SNHLY and CDR2 FYNNEI. The CDR3 loop spans 13 amino acids. V was trimmed by 5 bases and J by 10 bases, leaving 14 bases between them. The CDR3 sequence: CASSRSPGGKLFF. DNA for the CDR3: TGTGCCAGCAGTCGGAGCCCGGGAGGAAAACTGTTTTTT. Full variable domain (rest looked up from reference TRBV2 and TRBJ1-4): EPEVTQTPSHQVTQMGQEVILRCVPISNHLYFYWYRQILGQKVEFLVSFYNNEISEKSEIFDDQFSVERPDGSNFTLKIRSTKLEDSAMYFCASSRSPGGKLFFGSGTQLSVL.

Comment on this clonotype: Possible read error: a much larger clone is one base away. V and J are TRBV7-2 and TRBJ1-5; no reliable D call. The CDR3 length is 13 residues. Trimming pared 6 bases from V and 11 bases from J, leaving 17 bases between. CDR1 and CDR2 (germline): SGHTA, FQGNSA. CDR3 amino acids: CTSSYADPSAQHF. The DNA of the CDR3 is TGTACCAGCAGTTACGCGGACCCATCAGCCCAGCATTTT. The full variable domain, rest sourced from reference TRBV7-2 and TRBJ1-5, is GAGVSQSPSNKVTEKGKDVELRCDPISGHTALYWYRQSLGQGLEFLIYFQGNSAPDKSGLPSDRFSAERTGGSVSTLTIQRTQQEDSAVYLCTSSYADPSAQHFGDGTRLSIL.

This clonotype was seen more than once but under ten times. The chain employs TRBV4-1 and TRBJ2-7, with a weak D call TRBD1 (5 bases). Per germline, CDR1 MGHRA and CDR2 YSYEKL. V was clipped by 0 bases and J by 2 bases, with 11 bases between them. The CDR3 loop spans 15 amino acids. DNA of the CDR3: TGCGCCAGCAGCCAAGACCCGGACACCCCCTACGAGCAGTACTTC. It yields the protein CASSQDPDTPYEQYF.

The chain couples TRBV25-1 to TRBJ2-1; D is perhaps TRBD1 or TRBD2 (5 bases each). The germline gives CDR1 MGHDK, CDR2 SYGVNS. This CDR3 has 16 residues. V dropped 3 bases and J dropped 0 bases, with 12 bases sitting between them. CDR3 residues: CASSDPGRSSYNEQFF. CDR3 DNA sequence: TGTGCCAGCAGTGACCCGGGACGGAGCTCCTACAATGAGCAGTTCTTC. The whole variable domain, filled in from reference TRBV25-1 and TRBJ2-1, reads EADIYQTPRYLVIGTGKKITLECSQTMGHDKMYWYQQDPGMELHLIHYSYGVNSTEKGDLSSESTVSRIRTEHFPLTLESARPSHTSQYLCASSDPGRSSYNEQFFGPGTRLTVL.

V gene TRBV15 combines with J gene TRBJ2-7; 8 nucleotides agree with TRBD1. There are 15 residues in the CDR3. Germline V gene sequence: CDR1 LNHNV, CDR2 YYDKDF (reference sequence). Trimming cost V 1 base and J 2 bases; bases outside gene matches: 4. This CDR3 is CATSRVAGGTYEQYF. DNA for the CDR3: TGTGCCACCAGCAGAGTGGCAGGGGGCACCTACGAGCAGTACTTC.

The V gene is TRBV10-2, the J gene TRBJ1-2, with a tentative D call TRBD1 (5 bases). Between the trimmed V and J ends, which lost 0 bases and 2 bases, there was a span of 16 bases. The CDR3 is 17 residues long. The V gene's germline CDR1 is WSHSY and CDR2 SAAADI. DNA of the CDR3: TGCGCCAGCAGTGAGTCCTCCGGGGCAGGCGGGAACTATGGCTACACCTTC. Protein sequence: CASSESSGAGGNYGYTF.

The chain links TRBV10-3 to TRBJ2-7; D might be TRBD1 (6 bases). The CDR3 covers 13 residues. V was cut by 3 bases and J by 3 bases, with 9 bases left in between. Germline V gives CDR1 ENHRY, CDR2 SYGVKD. CDR3 in amino acids: CAISDRDNYEQYF. The CDR3 DNA sequence: TGTGCCATCAGTGACCGGGACAACTACGAGCAGTACTTC.

Notes on this clonotype: Since a much larger clone is just one base distant, this may be a read error. The V call is TRBV7-2, the J call TRBJ2-2; D gene unclear. This CDR3 is 17 amino acids long. The V and J ends lost 4 bases and 3 bases respectively, with 18 bases between them. CDR1 is SGHTA, CDR2 FQGNSA, per germline. The CDR3 region is CASSSRAPSQHTGELFF. The CDR3 DNA follows: TGTGCCAGCAGCTCCCGGGCCCCATCGCAACACACCGGGGAGCTGTTTTTT.

For this clonotype: Germline and junction disagree at one end, which may indicate a read error. The J gene is TRBJ1-3, the V gene TRBV10-3; 7 positions agree with TRBD1. There are 13 residues in the CDR3. Germline CDR1 and CDR2: ENHRY and SYGVKD. Here the CDR3 DNA reads TGTGCCAACAGTGGGACAGCTGGAAACACCATATATTTT. This encodes CANSGTAGNTIYF.

V gene TRBV25-1 combines with J gene TRBJ1-1, with 7 bases aligning to TRBD1. The germline CDR1 and CDR2 sequences are MGHDK and SYGVNS. The CDR3 is made up of 16 amino acids. V lost 6 bases and J lost 1; bases outside the gene matches: 11. This CDR3 is CASRHQGDRRNTEAFF. The CDR3 region has the DNA TGTGCCAGCAGACATCAGGGGGACAGACGGAACACTGAAGCTTTCTTT.

This clonotype was recorded a few times. The V call is TRBV20-1, the J call TRBJ1-5; 7 bases agree with TRBD1. CDR1 and CDR2 (germline): DFQATT, SNEGSKA (reference sequence). The CDR3 is 13 amino acids. With V trimmed by 6 bases and J by 5 bases, 7 bases remained unmatched. The CDR3, as DNA: TGCAGTGCCATAAGACAGGGAGATCAGCCCCAGCATTTT. As protein: CSAIRQGDQPQHF.

The sample holds many counts of this clonotype. The V call is TRBV20-1, the J call TRBJ1-4; a possible D gene is TRBD1 (5 bases). The germline V gene encodes CDR1 DFQATT and CDR2 SNEGSKA (reference sequence). With 1 base removed from V and 0 bases from J, the gap between germline ends came to 12 bases. This CDR3 contains 16 residues. CDR3 sequence (DNA): TGCAGTGCTAGAGGACAGCTTTCCTCAACTAATGAAAAACTGTTTTTT. Its translation is CSARGQLSSTNEKLFF.

This clonotype has a handful of counts. J is TRBJ2-5 and V is TRBV7-3; no firm D call. Trimming took 5 bases from V and 4 from J, leaving 11 bases between them. From germline, CDR1 is SGHTA and CDR2 FQGTGA. This CDR3 region has 13 residues. The CDR3 reads CASSLRIGETQYF. The CDR3, as DNA: TGTGCCAGCAGCCTCCGGATAGGAGAGACCCAGTACTTC.

The chain is built from TRBV20-1 and TRBJ1-2, with D unresolved. Trimming cost V 6 bases and J 6 bases, with 14 bases left between them. CDR1 and CDR2 (germline): DFQATT, SNEGSKA (reference sequence). The CDR3 consists of 12 residues. The CDR3 sequence: CSAPPKWNGYTF. The CDR3 DNA is TGCAGTGCCCCGCCGAAGTGGAATGGCTACACCTTC.

The chain is built from TRBV4-2 and TRBJ1-3, with D uncertain. The CDR3 totals 16 residues. Trimming cost V 0 bases and J 3 bases, with 12 bases left between them. CDR1 is LGHNA, CDR2 YNFKEQ, per germline. DNA for the CDR3: TGTGCCAGCAGCCAAGAATCGGGCGGTTATGGAAACACCATATATTTT. It yields the protein CASSQESGGYGNTIYF.

V usage is TRBV27 and J usage is TRBJ2-2; TRBD2 matches at 7 bases. V was pared by 1 base and J by 4 bases, with 0 bases of the junction left unmatched. There are 14 residues in the CDR3. Germline V gene lookup returns CDR1 MNHEY and CDR2 SMNVEV (reference sequence). CDR3: CASSLWEGTGELFF. The CDR3 nucleotides are TGTGCCAGCAGTTTATGGGAGGGCACCGGGGAGCTGTTTTTT.

J is TRBJ1-6 and V is TRBV7-2, with 7 bases lining up with TRBD1. CDR1 and CDR2 (germline): SGHTA, FQGNSA. V gave up 2 bases and J gave up 7 bases; unmatched junction bases: 11. The CDR3 consists of 17 residues. The CDR3 loop reads CASSLYMPRQGNSPLHF. In nucleotides, the CDR3 is TGTGCCAGCAGCTTATACATGCCGCGACAGGGCAATTCACCCCTCCACTTT.

The chain is built from TRBV4-3 and TRBJ1-4; D is ambiguous. Deletions cut 1 base from V and 15 bases from J, with 12 bases between. The CDR3 runs to 12 residues. Germline-derived CDR1 and CDR2 are LGHNA and YSLEER. CDR3 sequence: CASSQGSGSVFF. The DNA for the CDR3 is TGCGCCAGCAGCCAAGGTAGCGGGTCGGTGTTTTTT.

At least ten counts were recorded for this clonotype. CDR3 residues: CATSRDLGPPLPYYEQYF. Written as DNA, the CDR3 is TGTGCCACCAGCAGAGATCTGGGGCCACCGTTGCCCTACTACGAGCAGTACTTC. The rearrangement links TRBV15 to TRBJ2-7, with D possibly TRBD1 on 5 matching bases. This CDR3 contains 18 residues. V lost 0 bases to trimming and J lost 3 bases, with 21 bases between them. Germline CDR1 reads LNHNV; CDR2 reads YYDKDF (reference sequence).

V gene TRBV10-3 combines with J gene TRBJ2-7, with 9 bases lining up with TRBD1. V was pared by 3 bases and J by 6 bases, with 9 bases of the junction left unmatched. This CDR3 is 15 amino acids long. In germline, CDR1 is ENHRY, CDR2 SYGVKD. The CDR3 DNA sequence: TGTGCCATCAGTGATCCCACGGGACAGGGTAGCGAGCAGTACTTC. Protein: CAISDPTGQGSEQYF.

In this sample, this clonotype turned up a few times. The genes are TRBV11-2 and TRBJ2-2; D may be TRBD1 (5 bases). This CDR3 is built from 16 residues. V shed 1 base and J shed 1 base, with 10 bases lying between them. Germline CDR1 and CDR2: SGHAT and FQNNGV. DNA of the CDR3: TGTGCCAGCAGCTTAGCCGACAGACTGAACACCGGGGAGCTGTTTTTT. This codes for CASSLADRLNTGELFF. The variable domain in full, completed from reference TRBV11-2 and TRBJ2-2, reads EAGVAQSPRYKIIEKRQSVAFWCNPISGHATLYWYQQILGQGPKLLIQFQNNGVVDDSQLPKDRFSAERLKGVDSTLKIQPAKLEDSAVYLCASSLADRLNTGELFFGEGSRLTVL.

The sample holds a few counts of this clonotype. The genes are TRBV7-2 and TRBJ1-5; D remains unclear. Looked up from germline, CDR1 is SGHTA and CDR2 is FQGNSA. This CDR3 has 15 residues. V shed 1 base and J shed 3 bases, with 10 bases lying between them. The CDR3 loop reads CASSLVGSYNQPQHF. Written as DNA, the CDR3 is TGTGCCAGCAGCTTAGTCGGCAGCTACAATCAGCCCCAGCATTTT. The whole variable domain, filled in from reference TRBV7-2 and TRBJ1-5, reads GAGVSQSPSNKVTEKGKDVELRCDPISGHTALYWYRQSLGQGLEFLIYFQGNSAPDKSGLPSDRFSAERTGGSVSTLTIQRTQQEDSAVYLCASSLVGSYNQPQHFGDGTRLSIL.

CDR3 in DNA: TGTGCCAGCAGCGCGACGATGGGGACGTACCAAGAGACCCAGTACTTC. The encoded protein is CASSATMGTYQETQYF. The rearrangement uses TRBV7-9 and TRBJ2-5, with D perhaps assigned TRBD1 or TRBD2 (5 bases each). Trimming stripped 5 bases from V and 0 bases from J, with 16 bases between. CDR3 length equals 16 residues. Germline V gives CDR1 SEHNR, CDR2 FQNEAQ (reference sequence).

In this sample, this clonotype turned up a few times. The chain is built from TRBV13 and TRBJ2-7; 7 nucleotides agree with TRBD1. The CDR3 has 13 amino acids. Germline CDR1 PRHDT, CDR2 FYEKMQ (reference sequence). V was pared by 5 bases and J by 4 bases, with 5 bases of the junction left unmatched. DNA of the CDR3: TGTGCCAGCAGCCGAGAACAGGGGTACGAGCAGTACTTC. Its protein is CASSREQGYEQYF.

This chain uses TRBV10-3 with TRBJ2-2; D is ambiguous. CDR3 length: 14 amino acids. Germline-derived CDR1 and CDR2 are ENHRY and SYGVKD. Trimming took 0 bases from V and 5 from J, leaving 7 bases between them. CDR3 sequence (DNA): TGTGCCATCAGTGAGTCGCCCTTTACCGGGGAGCTGTTTTTT. Its translation is CAISESPFTGELFF.

The chain employs TRBV30 and TRBJ2-6; D might be TRBD1 (6 bases). The CDR3 runs to 12 residues. V lost 7 bases to trimming and J lost 2 bases, with 6 bases between them. The germline gives CDR1 GTSNPN, CDR2 SVGIG (reference sequence). CDR3 loop: CAYRAGANVLTF. CDR3 nucleotides: TGTGCCTACAGGGCTGGGGCCAACGTCCTGACTTTC.